This T cell receptor (beta chain) comes out of a study of HIV-infected patients and healthy controls (TCRdb year 2014). As encoded in the germline V gene, CDR1 is SGHTA while CDR2 is FQGNSA. Relative to germline, V is 3 bases shorter and J is 4 bases shorter, with 7 bases between their ends. The CDR3 covers 12 residues, taking in both the cysteine and the phenylalanine. The kept DNA is CDR3 alone, 36 bases in frame from the first base. As concerns this clonotype: This receptor's antigen is unknown. No base-level quality is on record; no much larger clone is a single base apart.

Library generation was performed with 5' RACE. The sequencer was an Illumina MiSeq. TCRdb reworked the public reads: Q25 trimming with fastp, MiXCR clone assembly, productive beta chains retained. Rows merge per CDR3 protein into single entries with the most common DNA and genes. Counted in this sample were tens of thousands of distinct CDR3 sequences; 15% to 20% of them appeared once. 1.1% to 1.5% of the sample rests with the top ten. The TCR sequence derives from a human donor in good health. Here the chain combines TRBV7-2 and TRBJ2-7; no D segment can be confidently identified. The material sequenced was CD4+ T cells from blood. The DNA sequence is given as TGTGCCAGCAGCTTGGGCAGGTACGAGCAGTACTTC. It is translated as CASSLGRYEQYF.